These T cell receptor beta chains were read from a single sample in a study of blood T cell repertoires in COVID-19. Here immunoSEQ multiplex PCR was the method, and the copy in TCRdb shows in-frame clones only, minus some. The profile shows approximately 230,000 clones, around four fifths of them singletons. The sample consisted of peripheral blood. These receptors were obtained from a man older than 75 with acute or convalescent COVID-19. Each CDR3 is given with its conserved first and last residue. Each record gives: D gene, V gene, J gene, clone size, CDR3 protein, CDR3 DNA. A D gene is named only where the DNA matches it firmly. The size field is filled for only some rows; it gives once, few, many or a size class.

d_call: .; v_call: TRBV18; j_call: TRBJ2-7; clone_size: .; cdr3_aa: CASSPAGAYEQYF; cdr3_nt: TGTGCCAGCTCACCAGCCGGAGCCTACGAGCAGTACTTC
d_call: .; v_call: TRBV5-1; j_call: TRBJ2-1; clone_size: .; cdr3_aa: CASSSNYNEQFF; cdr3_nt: TGCGCCAGCAGCTCCAACTACAATGAGCAGTTCTTC
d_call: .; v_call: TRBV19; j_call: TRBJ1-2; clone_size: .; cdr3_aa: CASSNGQMGGYGYTF; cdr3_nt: TGTGCCAGTAGTAACGGACAGATGGGCGGCTATGGCTACACCTTC
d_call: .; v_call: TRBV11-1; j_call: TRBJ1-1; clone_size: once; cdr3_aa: CASSLGRGQINTEAFF; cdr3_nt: TGTGCCAGCAGCTTAGGGCGAGGACAGATCAACACTGAAGCTTTCTTT
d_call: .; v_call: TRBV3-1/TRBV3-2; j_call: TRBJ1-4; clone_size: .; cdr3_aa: CASSQFTTNEKLFF; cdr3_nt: TGTGCCAGCAGCCAATTTACAACTAATGAAAAACTGTTTTTT
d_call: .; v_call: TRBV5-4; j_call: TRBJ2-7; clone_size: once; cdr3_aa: CASSSGDSGTYEQYF; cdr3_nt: TGTGCCAGCAGCAGTGGGGACTCGGGGACCTACGAGCAGTACTTC
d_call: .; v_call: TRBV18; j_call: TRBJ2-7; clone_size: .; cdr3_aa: CASSPDRNSYEQYF; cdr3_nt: TGTGCCAGCTCACCAGACAGGAACAGCTACGAGCAGTACTTC
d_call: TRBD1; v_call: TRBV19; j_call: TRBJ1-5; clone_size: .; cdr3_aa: CASSIRDSFNQPQHF; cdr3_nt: TGTGCCAGTAGTATCAGGGACAGTTTCAATCAGCCCCAGCATTTT
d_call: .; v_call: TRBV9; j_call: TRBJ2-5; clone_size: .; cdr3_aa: CASSVRLTETQYF; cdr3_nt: TGTGCCAGCAGCGTCAGGTTAACAGAGACCCAGTACTTC
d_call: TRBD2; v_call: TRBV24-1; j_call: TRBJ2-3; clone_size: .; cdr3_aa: CATSEALGLAGPDTQYF; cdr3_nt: TGTGCCACCTCGGAAGCCCTGGGACTAGCGGGACCAGATACGCAGTATTTT
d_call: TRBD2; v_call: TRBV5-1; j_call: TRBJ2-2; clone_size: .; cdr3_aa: CASSPDGLAGVPGELFF; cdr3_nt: TGCGCCAGCAGTCCCGATGGATTAGCGGGAGTCCCCGGGGAGCTGTTTTTT
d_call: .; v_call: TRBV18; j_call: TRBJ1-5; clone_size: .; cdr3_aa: CASSPGPGDQPQHF; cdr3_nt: TGTGCCAGCTCACCAGGGCCAGGGGATCAGCCCCAGCATTTT
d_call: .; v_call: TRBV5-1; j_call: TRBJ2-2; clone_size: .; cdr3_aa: CASSLSPGDGELFF; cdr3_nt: TGCGCCAGCAGCTTGTCCCCGGGGGACGGGGAGCTGTTTTTT
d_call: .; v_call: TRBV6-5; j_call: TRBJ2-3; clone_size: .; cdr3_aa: CASSPARGTDTQYF; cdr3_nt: TGTGCCAGCAGCCCCGCCAGGGGCACAGATACGCAGTATTTT
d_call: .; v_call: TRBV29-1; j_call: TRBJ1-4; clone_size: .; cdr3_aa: CSVASTTNEKLFF; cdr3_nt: TGCAGCGTAGCAAGTACAACTAATGAAAAACTGTTTTTT
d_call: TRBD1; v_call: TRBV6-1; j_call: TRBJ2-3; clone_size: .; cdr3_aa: CASSEVQGAGTDTQYF; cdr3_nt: TGTGCCAGCAGTGAGGTACAGGGGGCCGGCACAGATACGCAGTATTTT
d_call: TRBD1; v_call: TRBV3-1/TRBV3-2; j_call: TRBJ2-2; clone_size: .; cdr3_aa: CASRTNPGGTGELFF; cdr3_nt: TGTGCCAGCAGGACCAACCCAGGGGGCACCGGGGAGCTGTTTTTT
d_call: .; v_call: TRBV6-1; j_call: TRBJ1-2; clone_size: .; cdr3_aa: CASSEAPGSLHYGYTF; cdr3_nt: TGTGCCAGCAGTGAAGCGCCAGGATCCCTCCACTATGGCTACACCTTC
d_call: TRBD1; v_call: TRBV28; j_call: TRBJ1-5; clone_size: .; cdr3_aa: CASSSTGESQPQHF; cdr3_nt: TGTGCCAGCAGTTCCACAGGGGAGAGTCAGCCCCAGCATTTT
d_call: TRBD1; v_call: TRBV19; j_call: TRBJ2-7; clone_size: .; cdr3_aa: CASSNPWTGNSEQYF; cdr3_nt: TGTGCCAGTAGTAACCCGTGGACAGGGAATTCCGAGCAGTACTTC
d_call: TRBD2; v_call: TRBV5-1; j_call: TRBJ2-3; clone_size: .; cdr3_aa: CASSFSGGAPDTQYF; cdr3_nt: TGCGCCAGCAGCTTCAGCGGGGGGGCCCCAGATACGCAGTATTTT
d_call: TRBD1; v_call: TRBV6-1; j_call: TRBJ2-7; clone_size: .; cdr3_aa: CASSELDRISYEQYF; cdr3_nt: TGTGCCAGCAGTGAACTGGACAGGATCTCCTACGAGCAGTACTTC
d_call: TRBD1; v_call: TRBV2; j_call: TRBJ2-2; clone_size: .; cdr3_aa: CASMRQGGNTGELFF; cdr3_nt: TGTGCCAGCATGCGACAGGGGGGAAACACCGGGGAGCTGTTTTTT
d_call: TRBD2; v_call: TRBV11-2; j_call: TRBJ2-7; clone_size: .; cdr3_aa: CASSPTGGRNYEQYF; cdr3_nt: TGTGCCAGCAGCCCCACGGGCGGGAGGAACTACGAGCAGTACTTC
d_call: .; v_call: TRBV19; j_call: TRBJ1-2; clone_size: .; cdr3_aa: CASSIKPGVGGYTF; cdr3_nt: TGTGCCAGTAGTATAAAACCCGGGGTCGGAGGCTACACCTTC
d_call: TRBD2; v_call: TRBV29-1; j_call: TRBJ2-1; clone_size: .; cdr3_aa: CSAGRAGGPAEDEQFF; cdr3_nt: TGCAGCGCCGGAAGAGCGGGAGGGCCGGCAGAAGATGAGCAGTTCTTC
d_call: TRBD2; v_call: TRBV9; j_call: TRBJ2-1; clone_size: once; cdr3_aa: CASSETSRSSYNEQFF; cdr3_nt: TGTGCCAGCAGCGAGACTAGCCGGAGCTCCTACAATGAGCAGTTCTTC
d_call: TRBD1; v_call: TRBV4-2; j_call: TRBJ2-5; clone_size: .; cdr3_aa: CASSQDPRGQEQQETQYF; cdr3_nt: TGTGCCAGCAGCCAAGACCCTAGGGGGCAGGAACAACAAGAGACCCAGTACTTC
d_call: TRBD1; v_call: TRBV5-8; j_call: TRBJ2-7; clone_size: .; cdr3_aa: CASRAEQGRNYEQYF; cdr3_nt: TGTGCCAGCAGGGCTGAACAGGGGCGAAATTACGAGCAGTACTTC
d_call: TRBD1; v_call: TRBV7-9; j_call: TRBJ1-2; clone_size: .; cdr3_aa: CASSLAGTGYGYTF; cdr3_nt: TGTGCCAGCAGCTTAGCTGGGACAGGCTATGGCTACACCTTC
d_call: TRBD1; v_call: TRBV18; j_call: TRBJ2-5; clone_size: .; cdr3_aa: CASSPTGGSETQYF; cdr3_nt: TGTGCCAGCTCACCTACAGGGGGCAGTGAGACCCAGTACTTC
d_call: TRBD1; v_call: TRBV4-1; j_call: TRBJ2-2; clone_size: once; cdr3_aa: CASRLQGANTGELFF; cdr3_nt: TGCGCCAGCAGACTTCAGGGGGCCAACACCGGGGAGCTGTTTTTT
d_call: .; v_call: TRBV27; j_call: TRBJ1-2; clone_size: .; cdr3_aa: CASRAYDSAYYGYTF; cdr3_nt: TGTGCCAGCAGGGCTTACGACAGCGCCTATTATGGCTACACCTTC
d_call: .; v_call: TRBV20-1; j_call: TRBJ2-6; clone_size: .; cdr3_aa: CSASDYSGANVLTF; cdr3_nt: TGCAGTGCTAGTGACTACTCTGGGGCCAACGTCCTGACTTTC
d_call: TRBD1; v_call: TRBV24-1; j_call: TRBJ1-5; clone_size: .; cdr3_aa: CATRQGSSAPQHF; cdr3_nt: TGTGCCACCAGACAGGGGAGCTCGGCGCCCCAGCATTTT
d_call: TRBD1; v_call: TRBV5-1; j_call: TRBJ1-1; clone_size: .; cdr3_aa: CASSSGQGNTEAFF; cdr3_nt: TGCGCCAGCAGCTCGGGACAGGGGAACACTGAAGCTTTCTTT
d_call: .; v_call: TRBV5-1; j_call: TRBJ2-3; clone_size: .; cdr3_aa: CASSLSGDNTDTQYF; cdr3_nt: TGCGCCAGCAGCTTGAGTGGGGACAACACAGATACGCAGTATTTT
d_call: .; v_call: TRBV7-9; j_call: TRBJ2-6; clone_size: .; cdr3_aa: CASSQDRRSGANVLTF; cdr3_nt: TGTGCCAGCAGCCAAGACAGACGCTCTGGGGCCAACGTCCTGACTTTC
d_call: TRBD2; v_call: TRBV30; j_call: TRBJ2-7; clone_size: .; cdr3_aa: CAWSVRLAGGPDEQYF; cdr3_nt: TGTGCCTGGAGTGTACGACTAGCGGGAGGGCCCGACGAGCAGTACTTC
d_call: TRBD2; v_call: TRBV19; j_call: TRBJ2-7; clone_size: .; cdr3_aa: CASSPGAGGLDEQYF; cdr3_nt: TGTGCCAGTAGTCCTGGAGCGGGAGGCTTGGACGAGCAGTACTTC
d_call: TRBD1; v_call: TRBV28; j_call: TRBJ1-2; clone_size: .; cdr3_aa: CATTKRGTGERGYTF; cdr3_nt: TGTGCCACCACTAAAAGAGGGACAGGGGAGAGGGGCTACACCTTC
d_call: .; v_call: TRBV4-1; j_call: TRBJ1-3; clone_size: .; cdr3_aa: CASSQVRVLSGNTIYF; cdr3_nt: TGCGCCAGCAGCCAAGTAAGAGTACTCTCTGGAAACACCATATATTTT
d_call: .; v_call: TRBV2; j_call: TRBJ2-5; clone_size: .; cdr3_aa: CASSESAHWNF; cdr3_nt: TGTGCCAGCAGTGAGAGCGCTCATTGGAACTTC
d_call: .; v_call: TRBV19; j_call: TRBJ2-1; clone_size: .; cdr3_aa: CASSIDRGMHNEQFF; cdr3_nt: TGTGCCAGTAGTATAGATCGGGGTATGCACAATGAGCAGTTCTTC
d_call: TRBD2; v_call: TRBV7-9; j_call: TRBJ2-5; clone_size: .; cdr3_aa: CASSYGWGGETQYF; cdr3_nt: TGTGCCAGCAGCTACGGCTGGGGGGGAGAGACCCAGTACTTC
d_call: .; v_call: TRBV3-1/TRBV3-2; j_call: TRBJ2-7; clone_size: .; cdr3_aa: CASSQVMGAWDEQYF; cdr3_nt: TGTGCCAGCAGCCAAGTGATGGGGGCGTGGGACGAGCAGTACTTC
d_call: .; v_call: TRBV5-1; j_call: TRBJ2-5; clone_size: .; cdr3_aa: CASSLGQWTETQYF; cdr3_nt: TGCGCCAGCAGCTTGGGACAGTGGACGGAGACCCAGTACTTC